This T cell receptor (beta chain) was recorded in a study of T cell responses to AZD1222 COVID-19 vaccine. The repertoire was sequenced with immunoSEQ multiplex PCR; TCRdb's copy has only in-frame clones and lacks some. The sample holds more than 150,000 clones, around 94% seen once. This CDR3 has 13 residues. Between the trimmed V and J ends, which lost 2 bases and 2 bases, there was a span of 4 bases. The J gene is TRBJ1-5, the V gene TRBV12-3 or TRBV12-4; no clear D gene. Source: peripheral blood, taken 28 days after the second AZD1222 dose. This TCR came from an adult who received the AZD1222 COVID-19 vaccine. The CDR3 sequence: CASSLPGNQPQHF. CDR3 DNA: TGTGCCAGCAGTTTACCAGGCAATCAGCCCCAGCATTTT.